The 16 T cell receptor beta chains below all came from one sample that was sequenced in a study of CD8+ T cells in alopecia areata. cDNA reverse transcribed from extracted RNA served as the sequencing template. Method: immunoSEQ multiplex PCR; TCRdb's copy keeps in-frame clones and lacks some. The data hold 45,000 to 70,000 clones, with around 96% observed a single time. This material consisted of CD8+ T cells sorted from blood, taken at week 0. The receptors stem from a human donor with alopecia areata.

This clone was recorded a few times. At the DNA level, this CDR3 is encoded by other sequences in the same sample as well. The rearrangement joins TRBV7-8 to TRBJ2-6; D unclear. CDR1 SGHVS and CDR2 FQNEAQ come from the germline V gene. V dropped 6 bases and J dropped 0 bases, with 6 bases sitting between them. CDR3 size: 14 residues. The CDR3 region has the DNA TGTGCCAGCAGTCCTAACTCTGGGGCCAACGTCCTGACTTTC. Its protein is CASSPNSGANVLTF.

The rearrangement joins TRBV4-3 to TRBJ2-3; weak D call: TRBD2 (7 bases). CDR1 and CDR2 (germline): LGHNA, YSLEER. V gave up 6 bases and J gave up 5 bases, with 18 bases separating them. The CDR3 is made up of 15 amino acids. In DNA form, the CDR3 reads TGCGCCAGCAGACCAAGAAGGGGGGGGAAAGATACGCAGTATTTT. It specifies CASRPRRGGKDTQYF.

CDR3 residues: CASSLASEWRAGELFF. In DNA form, the CDR3 reads TGTGCCAGCAGCTTAGCTTCTGAATGGAGGGCCGGGGAGCTGTTTTTT. This chain joins TRBV7-9 and TRBJ2-2, with D possibly being TRBD2 (6 bases). With 0 bases removed from V and 6 bases from J, the gap between germline ends came to 14 bases. Germline V gene data show CDR1 as SEHNR and CDR2 as FQNEAQ (reference sequence). CDR3 length: 16 residues.

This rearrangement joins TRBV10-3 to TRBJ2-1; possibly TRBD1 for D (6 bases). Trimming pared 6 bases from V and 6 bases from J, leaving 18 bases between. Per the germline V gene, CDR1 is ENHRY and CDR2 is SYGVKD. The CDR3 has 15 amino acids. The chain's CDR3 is CAIRVGAAPSNEQFF. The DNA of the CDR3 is TGTGCCATCAGGGTGGGGGCCGCCCCGAGCAATGAGCAGTTCTTC.

The CDR3 spells CASSPLVARASPTQYF. CDR3 DNA sequence: TGTGCCAGCAGCCCCCTAGTAGCGAGGGCCTCCCCTACGCAGTATTTT. The chain carries TRBV4-2 and TRBJ2-3; D may be TRBD2 (5 bases). The CDR3 has 16 residues. V was shortened by 4 bases and J by 8 bases, with 22 bases between the two germline ends. Looked up from germline, CDR1 is LGHNA and CDR2 is YNFKEQ.

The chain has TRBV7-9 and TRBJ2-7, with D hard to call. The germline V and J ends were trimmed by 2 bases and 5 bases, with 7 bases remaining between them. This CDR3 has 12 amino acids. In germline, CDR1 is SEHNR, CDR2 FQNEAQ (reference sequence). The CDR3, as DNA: TGTGCCAGCAGCTTACCCGCCAACGAGCAGTACTTC. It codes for CASSLPANEQYF.

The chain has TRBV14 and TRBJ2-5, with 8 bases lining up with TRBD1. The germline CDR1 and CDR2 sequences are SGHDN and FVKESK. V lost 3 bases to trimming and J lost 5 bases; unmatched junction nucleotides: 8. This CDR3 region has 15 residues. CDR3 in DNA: TGTGCCAGCAGCCATTGGACAGGGACGGGGGAGACCCAGTACTTC. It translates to CASSHWTGTGETQYF.

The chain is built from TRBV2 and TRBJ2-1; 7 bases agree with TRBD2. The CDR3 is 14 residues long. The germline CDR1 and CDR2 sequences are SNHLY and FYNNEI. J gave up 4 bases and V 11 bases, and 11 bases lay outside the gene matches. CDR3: CAPWRGGGYNEQFF. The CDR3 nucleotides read TGTGCCCCCTGGAGGGGCGGGGGATACAATGAGCAGTTCTTC.

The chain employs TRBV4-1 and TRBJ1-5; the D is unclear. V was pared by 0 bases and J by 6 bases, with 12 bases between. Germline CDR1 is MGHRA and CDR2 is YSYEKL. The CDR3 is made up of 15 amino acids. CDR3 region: CASSQESFGGQPQHF. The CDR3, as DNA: TGCGCCAGCAGCCAAGAGTCCTTTGGTGGTCAGCCCCAGCATTTT.

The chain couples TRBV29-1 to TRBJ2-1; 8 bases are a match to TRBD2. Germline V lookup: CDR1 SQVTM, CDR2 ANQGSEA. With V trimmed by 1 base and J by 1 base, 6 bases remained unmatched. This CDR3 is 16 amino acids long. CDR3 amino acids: CSVEGEAGVSYNEQFF. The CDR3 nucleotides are TGCAGCGTTGAAGGGGAAGCGGGGGTTTCCTACAATGAGCAGTTCTTC.

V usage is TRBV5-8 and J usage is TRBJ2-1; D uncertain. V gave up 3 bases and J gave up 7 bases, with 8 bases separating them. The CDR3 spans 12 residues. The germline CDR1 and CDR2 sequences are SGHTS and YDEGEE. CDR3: CASSSYWNEQFF. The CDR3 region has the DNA TGTGCCAGCAGCTCCTATTGGAATGAGCAGTTCTTC. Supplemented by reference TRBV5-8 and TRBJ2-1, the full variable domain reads EAGVTQSPTHLIKTRGQQATLRCSPISGHTSVYWYQQALGLGLQFLLWYDEGEERNRGNFPPRFSGRQFPNYSSELNVNALELEDSALYLCASSSYWNEQFFGPGTRLTVL.

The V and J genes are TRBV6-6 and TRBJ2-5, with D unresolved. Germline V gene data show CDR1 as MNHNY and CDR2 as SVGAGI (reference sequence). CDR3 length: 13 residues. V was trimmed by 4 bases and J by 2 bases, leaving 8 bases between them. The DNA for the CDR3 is TGTGCCAGCAGTTTGGCGCTTCAAGAGACCCAGTACTTC. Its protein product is CASSLALQETQYF.

CDR3 bases: TGCGCCAGCAGAGCACCGGGACAGCCGAACACTGAAGCTTTCTTT. This gives the protein CASRAPGQPNTEAFF. The rearrangement joins TRBV5-1 to TRBJ1-1, with 7 bases identical to TRBD1. The CDR3 loop spans 15 amino acids. V was pared by 5 bases and J by 1 base, with 8 bases of the junction left unmatched. The germline V gene encodes CDR1 SGHRS and CDR2 YFSETQ. Full variable domain (rest looked up from reference TRBV5-1 and TRBJ1-1): KAGVTQTPRYLIKTRGQQVTLSCSPISGHRSVSWYQQTPGQGLQFLFEYFSETQRNKGNFPGRFSGRQFSNSRSEMNVSTLELGDSALYLCASRAPGQPNTEAFFGQGTRLTVV.

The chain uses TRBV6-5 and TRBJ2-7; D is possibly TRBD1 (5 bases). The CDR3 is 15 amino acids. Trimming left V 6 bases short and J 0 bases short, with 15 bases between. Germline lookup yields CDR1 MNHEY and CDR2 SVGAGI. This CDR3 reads CASSPDTSSSYEQYF. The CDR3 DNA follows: TGTGCCAGCAGCCCGGACACTTCGAGCTCCTACGAGCAGTACTTC.

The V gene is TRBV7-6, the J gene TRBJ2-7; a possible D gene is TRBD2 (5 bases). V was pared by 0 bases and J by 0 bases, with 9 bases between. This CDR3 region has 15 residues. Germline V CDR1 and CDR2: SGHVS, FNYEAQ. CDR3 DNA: TGTGCCAGCAGCTTAGCGAAGGACTCCTCCTACGAGCAGTACTTC. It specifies CASSLAKDSSYEQYF.

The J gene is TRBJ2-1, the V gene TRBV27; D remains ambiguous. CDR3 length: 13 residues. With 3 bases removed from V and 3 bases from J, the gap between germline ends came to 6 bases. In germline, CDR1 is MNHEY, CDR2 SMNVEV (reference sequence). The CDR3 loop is CASSFTVYNEQFF. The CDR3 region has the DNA TGTGCCAGCAGTTTTACAGTCTACAATGAGCAGTTCTTC.